These 30 T cell receptor beta chains originate from one sample sequenced in a study of long-term antiretroviral therapy in people with HIV. Running of the v3.0 immunoSEQ assay took place at survey level. Sequenced by immunoSEQ multiplex PCR; TCRdb stores in-frame clones only, minus some. The data show about 35,000 clones, 70% to 90% seen once. The sequencing used unsorted PBMCs, collected 2.2 years after starting antiretroviral therapy. The source is a man between 18 and 29 years old with HIV.

The rearrangement uses TRBV6-1 and TRBJ1-5; the match to TRBD1 covers 7 bases. Germline V lookup: CDR1 MNHNS, CDR2 SASEGT. CDR3 size: 15 residues. Trimming cost V 4 bases and J 8 bases; bases outside gene matches: 11. The CDR3 is CASSGTTGAVEPQHF. CDR3 nucleotide sequence: TGTGCCAGCAGTGGGACCACAGGGGCCGTGGAGCCCCAGCATTTT.

The chain links TRBV2 to TRBJ2-7, with a tentative D call TRBD2 (5 bases). Germline CDR1 and CDR2: SNHLY and FYNNEI. V was cut by 7 bases and J by 2 bases, with 18 bases left in between. The CDR3 covers 15 residues. CDR3 sequence (DNA): TGTGCCAGCAAAGGTTTGGGAGCAAAACCCTACGAGCAGTACTTC. Translated: CASKGLGAKPYEQYF. The whole variable domain, filled in from reference TRBV2 and TRBJ2-7, reads EPEVTQTPSHQVTQMGQEVILRCVPISNHLYFYWYRQILGQKVEFLVSFYNNEISEKSEIFDDQFSVERPDGSNFTLKIRSTKLEDSAMYFCASKGLGAKPYEQYFGPGTRLTVT.

The chain links TRBV10-3 to TRBJ2-3; 8 bases fit TRBD2. The germline CDR1 and CDR2 sequences are ENHRY and SYGVKD. CDR3 length: 16 amino acids. The V gene end was trimmed by 0 bases and the J gene end by 5 bases; junction bases not matched to a gene: 7. CDR3 DNA sequence: TGTGCCATCAGTGAGTCGAGCGGGGGTAGAGGAGATACGCAGTATTTT. It translates to CAISESSGGRGDTQYF.

CDR3 DNA sequence: TGCAGCGTTACCCTGGGGGGGGCCCAGCCCCAGCATTTT. Its protein is CSVTLGGAQPQHF. V is TRBV29-1 and J is TRBJ1-5; D possibly corresponds to TRBD1 (6 bases). This CDR3 has 13 amino acids. V lost 5 bases, J lost 7 bases, and 15 bases lay in between. Germline lookup yields CDR1 SQVTM and CDR2 ANQGSEA.

The rearrangement uses TRBV9 and TRBJ2-6; 9 bases fit TRBD1. The junction had 10 bases not matched to a gene; V was cut back by 3 bases and J by 3 bases. Germline CDR1 reads SGDLS; CDR2 reads YYNGEE. This CDR3 spans 18 amino acids. This CDR3 is CASSGGAGTGNGANVLTF. The CDR3 nucleotides read TGTGCCAGCAGCGGGGGGGCCGGGACAGGGAATGGGGCCAACGTCCTGACTTTC.

The chain has TRBV6-5 and TRBJ2-5; D call uncertain. Germline assignment: CDR1 MNHEY and CDR2 SVGAGI. Trimming shortened V by 5 bases and J by 5 bases, and 9 bases separated the two germline ends. The CDR3 loop spans 12 amino acids. The CDR3 loop reads CASSQSMETQYF. CDR3 nucleotides: TGTGCCAGCAGTCAGTCCATGGAGACCCAGTACTTC.

This chain joins TRBV9 and TRBJ2-1; 8 bases fit TRBD2. In germline, CDR1 is SGDLS, CDR2 YYNGEE. With V trimmed by 0 bases and J by 7 bases, 9 bases remained unmatched. The CDR3 covers 16 residues. DNA for the CDR3: TGTGCCAGCAGCGTAGATGGAGCGGGAGTTCGGAATGAGCAGTTCTTC. Amino acid sequence: CASSVDGAGVRNEQFF.

The sample holds one count of this clone. The chain recombines TRBV19 with TRBJ2-1, with D hard to call. Germline V gene lookup returns CDR1 LNHDA and CDR2 SQIVND (reference sequence). CDR3 size: 15 residues. Trimming removed 0 bases at V and 8 bases at J, with 14 bases between. This CDR3 reads CASSIDQVSWDEQFF. The CDR3 DNA reads as TGTGCCAGTAGTATAGATCAAGTAAGTTGGGATGAGCAGTTCTTC.

The J gene is TRBJ2-3, the V gene TRBV10-2, with D perhaps matching TRBD2 (6 bases). The CDR3 has 14 amino acids. V was cut by 10 bases and J by 5 bases, with 19 bases left in between. Germline CDR1 is WSHSY and CDR2 is SAAADI. In DNA, the CDR3 is TGCGCCACCGTCCTAGCGAGGTCAGGAGATACGCAGTATTTT. This codes for CATVLARSGDTQYF.

V is TRBV19 and J is TRBJ1-5, with TRBD1 identical over 9 bases. The germline V gene encodes CDR1 LNHDA and CDR2 SQIVND (reference sequence). This CDR3 has 17 residues. The junction had 11 bases not matched to a gene; V was cut back by 7 bases and J by 1 base. Here the CDR3 reads CASTPGQGPVSNQPQHF. The CDR3 DNA reads TGTGCCAGTACCCCCGGACAGGGGCCCGTAAGCAATCAGCCCCAGCATTTT.

The chain uses TRBV5-1 and TRBJ2-1; 10 positions agree with TRBD2. Germline lookup yields CDR1 SGHRS and CDR2 YFSETQ. The length of the CDR3 is 15 residues. V lost 0 bases to trimming and J lost 8 bases; unmatched junction nucleotides: 5. The CDR3 here is CASSLGLAGGYEQFF. In nucleotides, the CDR3 is TGCGCCAGCAGCTTGGGGTTAGCGGGAGGCTATGAGCAGTTCTTC.

This chain links TRBV7-9 with TRBJ2-3; D gene ambiguous. Germline loops: CDR1 SEHNR, CDR2 FQNEAQ (reference sequence). The germline V and J ends were trimmed by 5 bases and 0 bases, with 3 bases remaining between them. CDR3 length: 12 amino acids. CDR3 nucleotides: TGTGCCAGCAGCCCTAGCACAGATACGCAGTATTTT. As protein: CASSPSTDTQYF.

CDR3: CASSSPGGNIQYF. DNA for the CDR3: TGTGCCAGCAGCTCCCCTGGCGGAAACATTCAGTACTTC. The V and J genes are TRBV7-8 and TRBJ2-4; D unresolved. This CDR3 has 13 amino acids. Trimming took 4 bases from V and 6 from J, leaving 10 bases between them. Germline-derived CDR1 and CDR2 are SGHVS and FQNEAQ.

V usage is TRBV7-2 and J usage is TRBJ2-1, with 8 bases that match TRBD2. Germline V gene lookup returns CDR1 SGHTA and CDR2 FQGNSA. The CDR3 contains 15 residues. V was pared by 1 base and J by 10 bases, with 9 bases of the junction left unmatched. The CDR3 DNA is TGTGCCAGCAGCTTAGTTCGGGGGGGAGCGGGCGAGCAGTTCTTC. It is translated as CASSLVRGGAGEQFF.

The chain couples TRBV15 to TRBJ2-4; 9 bases are shared with TRBD1. CDR3 size: 13 residues. Unmatched junction bases numbered 5, after V lost 8 bases and J lost 6 bases. CDR1 and CDR2 (germline): LNHNV, YYDKDF (reference sequence). The CDR3 reads CATADRGLNIQYF. As DNA, the CDR3 is TGTGCCACCGCGGACAGGGGATTAAACATTCAGTACTTC.

The chain has TRBV5-4 and TRBJ2-1; TRBD1 or TRBD2 may be the D gene (5 bases each). This CDR3 contains 15 residues. Trimming took 0 bases from V and 10 from J, leaving 17 bases between them. Germline V CDR1 and CDR2: SGHNT, YYREEE (reference sequence). The chain's CDR3 is CASSLAGAHPPEQFF. The CDR3 DNA follows: TGTGCCAGCAGCTTGGCCGGGGCCCACCCTCCCGAGCAGTTCTTC.

This clone is a singleton in its sample. This chain links TRBV7-9 with TRBJ2-7; D may be TRBD1 (6 bases). V was pared by 4 bases and J by 2 bases, with 18 bases between. The CDR3 spans 16 residues. Germline V lookup: CDR1 SEHNR, CDR2 FQNEAQ (reference sequence). The CDR3: CASSSLSGTSTYEQYF. The CDR3 coding sequence is TGTGCCAGCAGCTCGTTGTCCGGGACATCCACCTACGAGCAGTACTTC. Full variable domain (outside the CDR3, taken from reference TRBV7-9 and TRBJ2-7): DTGVSQNPRHKITKRGQNVTFRCDPISEHNRLYWYRQTLGQGPEFLTYFQNEAQLEKSRLLSDRFSAERPKGSFSTLEIQRTEQGDSAMYLCASSSLSGTSTYEQYFGPGTRLTVT.

V gene TRBV6-5 combines with J gene TRBJ2-2, with D possibly matching TRBD2 (6 bases). This CDR3 comprises 14 residues. Trimming removed 6 bases from V and 7 bases from J, with 15 bases in between. Looked up from germline, CDR1 is MNHEY and CDR2 is SVGAGI. The CDR3 DNA is TGTGCCAGCAGGGTGCGTCTCGGGGGCGGGGAGCTGTTTTTT. Its protein is CASRVRLGGGELFF.

This rearrangement joins TRBV6-5 to TRBJ1-1, with a possible D match to TRBD1 (5 bases). The CDR3 extends over 13 amino acids. V was clipped by 6 bases and J by 4 bases, with 12 bases between them. Germline loops: CDR1 MNHEY, CDR2 SVGAGI. The CDR3 DNA sequence: TGTGCCAGCAGCAAAGATAGGGGCACTGAAGCTTTCTTT. Protein product: CASSKDRGTEAFF.

The chain links TRBV5-8 to TRBJ2-3; D gene unclear. CDR1 is SGHTS, CDR2 YDEGEE, per germline. The V end lost 0 bases, the J end lost 2 bases, and 13 bases lay between the germline ends. The CDR3 length is 16 residues. CDR3 sequence (DNA): TGTGCCAGCAGCTTGGGGGCCGGCGGTCCCACAGATACGCAGTATTTT. Translating it yields CASSLGAGGPTDTQYF.

This chain uses TRBV9 with TRBJ1-1; D gene uncertain. Trimming removed 7 bases at V and 6 bases at J, with 13 bases between. The germline gives CDR1 SGDLS, CDR2 YYNGEE. The CDR3 runs 12 residues. CDR3 region: CASAHPAAEAFF. CDR3 DNA: TGTGCCAGCGCACACCCCGCCGCTGAAGCTTTCTTT.

The chain links TRBV7-8 to TRBJ2-7; the match to TRBD1 covers 8 bases. CDR1 and CDR2 from the germline V gene are SGHVS and FQNEAQ. Trimming took 4 bases from V and 5 from J; bases not matched to a gene: 10. The CDR3 extends over 15 amino acids. The CDR3 spells CASSSHRGSMDEQYF. The CDR3 region has the DNA TGTGCCAGCAGCTCCCACAGGGGGTCTATGGACGAGCAGTACTTC.

V is TRBV7-6 and J is TRBJ2-1; a weak D match, TRBD2 (6 bases). Germline V lookup: CDR1 SGHVS, CDR2 FNYEAQ. The CDR3 sequence is 17 residues long. Trimming cost V 0 bases and J 3 bases, with 15 bases left between them. The CDR3 coding sequence is TGTGCCAGCAGCTTAGCGAGTCTAGCGCATCACTACAATGAGCAGTTCTTC. As protein: CASSLASLAHHYNEQFF. Based on the CDR3 plus reference TRBV7-6 and TRBJ2-1, the full variable domain is GAGVSQSPRYKVTKRGQDVALRCDPISGHVSLYWYRQALGQGPEFLTYFNYEAQQDKSGLPNDRFSAERPEGSISTLTIQRTEQRDSAMYRCASSLASLAHHYNEQFFGPGTRLTVL.

V usage is TRBV9 and J usage is TRBJ1-1; no definite D call. Germline loops: CDR1 SGDLS, CDR2 YYNGEE. Trimming stripped 4 bases from V and 0 bases from J, with 13 bases between. The CDR3 is made up of 15 amino acids. Written as DNA, the CDR3 is TGTGCCAGCAGCCCCTCCCCGGGTATGAACACTGAAGCTTTCTTT. Its translation: CASSPSPGMNTEAFF. Full variable domain (rest looked up from reference TRBV9 and TRBJ1-1): DSGVTQTPKHLITATGQRVTLRCSPRSGDLSVYWYQQSLDQGLQFLIQYYNGEERAKGNILERFSAQQFPDLHSELNLSSLELGDSALYFCASSPSPGMNTEAFFGQGTRLTVV.

The V and J genes are TRBV28 and TRBJ2-2, with D possibly being TRBD1 (6 bases). Germline loops: CDR1 MDHEN, CDR2 SYDVKM. V lost 5 bases to trimming and J lost 4 bases, with 14 bases between them. This CDR3 has 15 residues. The CDR3 coding sequence is TGTGCCAGCAGTCACCCCAGGGGAATCACCGGGGAGCTGTTTTTT. Translating it yields CASSHPRGITGELFF.

J is TRBJ2-5 and V is TRBV27; D remains unclear. Trimming removed 6 bases from V and 5 bases from J, with 16 bases in between. This CDR3 is 14 amino acids long. The germline V gene has CDR1 MNHEY and CDR2 SMNVEV (reference sequence). CDR3 in amino acids: CASSPRFTSETQYF. In nucleotides, the CDR3 is TGTGCCAGCAGCCCCAGGTTCACAAGTGAGACCCAGTACTTC.

The chain joins TRBV19 to TRBJ1-3; D is ambiguous. Trimming took 3 bases from V and 1 from J, leaving 10 bases between them. CDR1 is LNHDA and CDR2 is SQIVND in the germline V gene (reference sequence). The CDR3 is made up of 15 amino acids. CDR3: CASSMEGSSGNTIYF. In DNA form, the CDR3 reads TGTGCCAGTAGTATGGAGGGTTCATCTGGAAACACCATATATTTT.

A note on this clone: Other nucleotide sequences from this sample produce the same CDR3. CDR3 coding DNA: TGTGCCAGCAGCTTGGGCTCTGGAAACACCATATATTTT. Its translation: CASSLGSGNTIYF. The chain couples TRBV13 to TRBJ1-3; D not certain. Between the trimmed V and J ends, which lost 3 bases and 0 bases, there was a span of 3 bases. Germline V gene data show CDR1 as PRHDT and CDR2 as FYEKMQ (reference sequence). CDR3 length: 13 residues.

The CDR3 DNA follows: TGCGCCAGCAGCCAAGATCTTTCACAGTACAATGAGCAGTTCTTC. Its translation is CASSQDLSQYNEQFF. The J gene is TRBJ2-1, the V gene TRBV4-3; D gene unclear. V gave up 0 bases and J gave up 4 bases, with 10 bases separating them. The germline V gene has CDR1 LGHNA and CDR2 YSLEER. This CDR3 region has 15 residues.

The chain is built from TRBV4-3 and TRBJ2-7; 7 bases fit TRBD2. The CDR3 is 15 amino acids. The germline CDR1 and CDR2 sequences are LGHNA and YSLEER. V was clipped by 5 bases and J by 2 bases; unmatched bases: 9. The CDR3 reads CASSSGLVRTYEQYF. The CDR3 DNA reads TGCGCCAGCAGCTCTGGACTAGTTCGGACCTACGAGCAGTACTTC.